These T cell receptor beta chains were read from a single sample in a study of OX40 agonist ivuxolimab in advanced cancers. Using immunoSEQ multiplex PCR, the repertoire was profiled, and TCRdb retains in-frame clones only, with some absent. This table holds approximately 45,000 clones, roughly nine tenths found once. The source material was CD4+ or CD8+ T cells sorted from blood, sampled in a trial of the OX40 agonist ivuxolimab. The receptors derive from an adult with an advanced solid tumor such as melanoma, head and neck, liver or kidney cancer. CDR3s include the opening cysteine and the closing phenylalanine or tryptophan. D genes are given only for firm matches.

v_gene	d_gene	j_gene	CDR3aa	CDR3nt
TRBV27	TRBD1	TRBJ2-7	CASSSRDRGLYEQYF	TGTGCCAGCAGTTCCCGGGACAGGGGGCTCTACGAGCAGTACTTC
TRBV2	NA	TRBJ2-2	CASSNRNDGELFF	TGTGCCAGCAGTAACAGGAACGACGGGGAGCTGTTTTTT
TRBV5-6	TRBD1	TRBJ1-1	CASSPGTATNTEAFF	TGTGCCAGCAGTCCCGGGACAGCGACGAACACTGAAGCTTTCTTT
TRBV10-3	TRBD2	TRBJ2-5	CAISDSTSGGARETQYF	TGTGCCATCAGTGACTCGACTAGCGGGGGGGCCCGGGAGACCCAGTACTTC
TRBV28	TRBD1	TRBJ2-1	CASSPGQWSSYNEQFF	TGTGCCAGCAGTCCGGGACAGTGGAGCTCCTACAATGAGCAGTTCTTC
TRBV10-1	TRBD2	TRBJ2-5	CASSEPSGGERQTQYF	TGCGCCAGCAGTGAACCTAGCGGGGGGGAACGACAGACCCAGTACTTC
TRBV7-9	NA	TRBJ2-5	CASSPADWQTQYF	TGTGCCAGCAGCCCCGCTGACTGGCAGACCCAGTACTTC
TRBV11-2	TRBD1	TRBJ2-7	CASSLYKNTGGYEQYF	TGTGCCAGCAGCTTATATAAGAACACAGGGGGCTACGAGCAGTACTTC
TRBV2	TRBD1	TRBJ1-2	CASRERTGDNYGYTF	TGTGCCAGCAGAGAGCGGACAGGTGATAACTATGGCTACACCTTC
TRBV27	TRBD1	TRBJ2-7	CASRTQGQGSSYEQYF	TGTGCCAGCAGGACCCAGGGACAGGGCAGCTCCTACGAGCAGTACTTC
TRBV10-2	NA	TRBJ2-3	CASSRTDRVVTQYF	TGCGCCAGCAGCCGGACGGACAGAGTCGTAACGCAGTATTTT
TRBV5-1	NA	TRBJ2-7	CASSPDPLFSYEQYF	TGCGCCAGCAGCCCAGACCCCCTATTCTCCTACGAGCAGTACTTC
TRBV6-5	NA	TRBJ2-3	CASSYGQASTDTQYF	TGTGCCAGCAGTTACGGGCAGGCTAGCACAGATACGCAGTATTTT
TRBV21-1	NA	TRBJ1-1	CASSRPLQGTNTEAFF	TGTGCCAGCAGCAGACCCTTACAGGGGACGAACACTGAAGCTTTCTTT
TRBV30	TRBD1	TRBJ1-6	CACGWDRNSPLHF	TGTGCCTGCGGGTGGGACAGAAATTCACCCCTCCACTTT
TRBV19	NA	TRBJ1-1	CASSTPGDEAFF	TGTGCCAGTAGTACCCCAGGGGATGAAGCTTTCTTT
TRBV10-3	NA	TRBJ2-7	CAISAGAYYEQYF	TGTGCCATCAGTGCCGGGGCCTACTACGAGCAGTACTTC
TRBV6-5	NA	TRBJ1-4	CASSSGGTEKLFF	TGTGCCAGCAGTTCCGGGGGCACTGAAAAACTGTTTTTT
TRBV5-1	TRBD2	TRBJ2-1	CASSLDRSVGGYRYNEQFF	TGCGCCAGCAGCTTGGACCGATCCGTGGGGGGGTATAGGTACAATGAGCAGTTCTTC
TRBV18	TRBD1	TRBJ1-2	CASSPGQGHGYTF	TGTGCCAGCTCACCCGGACAGGGCCATGGCTACACCTTC